These T cell receptor beta chains were read from a single sample in a study of shared clonotypes between healthy human individuals. Generated by immunoSEQ multiplex PCR, the TCRdb table keeps only in-frame clones and is missing some. There are roughly 220,000 clones in the sample; approximately 70% occur only once, and 11% lies in the top ten. The source material was memory CD4+ T cells sorted from blood. Receptors were obtained from a man younger than 45 in good health. Each CDR3 is given with its conserved first and last residue. The D gene is left open where the match is weak. Not every row has a clone size; where given, it reads once, few, many or a size class.

d_gene: -; v_gene: TRBV5-1; j_gene: TRBJ2-7; abundance: few; CDR3aa: CASSLGQGASYEQYF; CDR3nt: TGCGCCAGCAGCTTGGGGCAGGGCGCCTCCTACGAGCAGTACTTC
d_gene: TRBD1; v_gene: TRBV5-4; j_gene: TRBJ2-4; abundance: -; CDR3aa: CASSSGQDKTKNIQYF; CDR3nt: TGTGCCAGCAGCTCCGGACAGGATAAAACCAAAAACATTCAGTACTTC
d_gene: -; v_gene: TRBV7-8; j_gene: TRBJ1-2; abundance: -; CDR3aa: CASSLSGQYYGYTF; CDR3nt: TGTGCCAGCAGCTTATCCGGACAGTACTATGGCTACACCTTC
d_gene: -; v_gene: TRBV6-5; j_gene: TRBJ1-1; abundance: -; CDR3aa: CASSYQGVAFF; CDR3nt: TGTGCCAGCAGTTACCAAGGAGTAGCTTTCTTT
d_gene: -; v_gene: TRBV14; j_gene: TRBJ2-1; abundance: -; CDR3aa: CASSQSLGPKQFF; CDR3nt: TGTGCCAGCAGCCAATCTCTGGGACCGAAGCAGTTCTTC
d_gene: -; v_gene: TRBV5-6; j_gene: TRBJ2-2; abundance: -; CDR3aa: CASSLGTTGELFF; CDR3nt: TGTGCCAGCAGCTTGGGCACCACCGGGGAGCTGTTTTTT
d_gene: TRBD2; v_gene: TRBV18; j_gene: TRBJ2-3; abundance: -; CDR3aa: CASSQNRRLAGHDTQYF; CDR3nt: TGTGCCAGCTCCCAAAACCGTCGACTAGCGGGACATGATACGCAGTATTTT
d_gene: -; v_gene: TRBV25-1; j_gene: TRBJ2-7; abundance: -; CDR3aa: CASSESGGYEQYF; CDR3nt: TGTGCCAGCAGTGAATCGGGCGGCTACGAGCAGTACTTC
d_gene: TRBD1; v_gene: TRBV10-3; j_gene: TRBJ2-3; abundance: -; CDR3aa: CAIGQGASTDTQYF; CDR3nt: TGTGCCATCGGACAGGGGGCTAGCACAGATACGCAGTATTTT
d_gene: -; v_gene: TRBV7-8; j_gene: TRBJ1-5; abundance: -; CDR3aa: CASSLVQGNQPQHF; CDR3nt: TGTGCCAGCAGCTTAGTTCAGGGAAATCAGCCCCAGCATTTT
d_gene: -; v_gene: TRBV4-1; j_gene: TRBJ1-2; abundance: -; CDR3aa: CASSQDSTGSSLHGYTF; CDR3nt: TGCGCCAGCAGCCAAGATTCAACAGGGAGTTCCTTACATGGCTACACCTTC
d_gene: TRBD2; v_gene: TRBV10-1; j_gene: TRBJ2-3; abundance: few; CDR3aa: CASSEGAQRGRWGTDTQYF; CDR3nt: TGCGCCAGCAGTGAAGGTGCCCAGCGGGGGAGGTGGGGCACAGATACGCAGTATTTT
d_gene: TRBD2; v_gene: TRBV6-1; j_gene: TRBJ2-1; abundance: -; CDR3aa: CASSGRLAETPSYNEQFF; CDR3nt: TGTGCCAGCAGTGGACGACTAGCGGAGACACCCTCCTACAATGAGCAGTTCTTC
d_gene: -; v_gene: TRBV11-1; j_gene: TRBJ2-7; abundance: -; CDR3aa: CASSSIGGPSYEQYF; CDR3nt: TGTGCCAGCAGCTCGATCGGGGGACCGTCCTACGAGCAGTACTTC
d_gene: TRBD1; v_gene: TRBV25-1; j_gene: TRBJ2-5; abundance: -; CDR3aa: CASRGDRVGETQYF; CDR3nt: TGTGCCAGCAGGGGGGACAGGGTAGGGGAGACCCAGTACTTC
d_gene: -; v_gene: TRBV6-1; j_gene: TRBJ2-3; abundance: -; CDR3aa: CASSEGVRSTDTQYF; CDR3nt: TGTGCCAGCAGTGAAGGTGTCCGTAGCACAGATACGCAGTATTTT
d_gene: TRBD1; v_gene: TRBV6-5; j_gene: TRBJ2-1; abundance: -; CDR3aa: CASSYTAGGYDEQFF; CDR3nt: TGTGCCAGCAGTTATACGGCAGGGGGATACGATGAGCAGTTCTTC
d_gene: TRBD1; v_gene: TRBV6-1; j_gene: TRBJ2-7; abundance: -; CDR3aa: CASSEVRAGGRGEQYF; CDR3nt: TGTGCCAGCAGTGAAGTTCGGGCAGGGGGCAGGGGCGAGCAGTACTTC
d_gene: -; v_gene: TRBV5-6; j_gene: TRBJ1-1; abundance: -; CDR3aa: CASTLGPLTDYTEAFF; CDR3nt: TGTGCCAGCACCTTGGGGCCTTTGACAGATTACACTGAAGCTTTCTTT
d_gene: -; v_gene: TRBV19; j_gene: TRBJ2-5; abundance: -; CDR3aa: CASSISETQYF; CDR3nt: TGTGCCAGTAGTATTTCGGAGACCCAGTACTTC
d_gene: -; v_gene: TRBV28; j_gene: TRBJ1-5; abundance: once; CDR3aa: CADGGAGQPQHF; CDR3nt: TGTGCGGACGGAGGGGCAGGTCAGCCCCAGCATTTT
d_gene: TRBD2; v_gene: TRBV7-2; j_gene: TRBJ2-5; abundance: once; CDR3aa: CASSPDAGVEETQYF; CDR3nt: TGTGCCAGCAGCCCAGATGCGGGAGTAGAGGAGACCCAGTACTTC
d_gene: -; v_gene: TRBV5-4; j_gene: TRBJ1-2; abundance: -; CDR3aa: CASSLKLSGFGYTF; CDR3nt: TGTGCCAGCAGCTTGAAGCTTTCGGGGTTCGGCTACACCTTC
d_gene: -; v_gene: TRBV7-8; j_gene: TRBJ1-5; abundance: -; CDR3aa: CASSFLPGRSNQPQHF; CDR3nt: TGTGCCAGCAGCTTCCTTCCGGGACGGTCAAATCAGCCCCAGCATTTT
d_gene: TRBD1; v_gene: TRBV5-1; j_gene: TRBJ2-7; abundance: -; CDR3aa: CASSLGVLDRGYEQYF; CDR3nt: TGCGCCAGCAGCTTGGGGGTATTGGACAGGGGGTACGAGCAGTACTTC
d_gene: -; v_gene: TRBV5-6; j_gene: TRBJ2-1; abundance: -; CDR3aa: CASSKAIYNEQFF; CDR3nt: TGTGCCAGCAGCAAAGCGATCTACAATGAGCAGTTCTTC
d_gene: -; v_gene: TRBV2; j_gene: TRBJ1-4; abundance: once; CDR3aa: CASSEGGAGEKLFF; CDR3nt: TGTGCCAGCAGTGAAGGGGGCGCGGGGGAAAAACTGTTTTTT
d_gene: -; v_gene: TRBV7-9; j_gene: TRBJ1-4; abundance: -; CDR3aa: CASSLLRGNEKLFF; CDR3nt: TGTGCCAGCAGCTTATTGAGGGGGAATGAAAAACTGTTTTTT
d_gene: TRBD2; v_gene: TRBV5-1; j_gene: TRBJ2-5; abundance: -; CDR3aa: CASNRGDQETQYF; CDR3nt: TGCGCCAGCAATCGGGGGGACCAAGAGACCCAGTACTTC
d_gene: TRBD1; v_gene: TRBV10-3; j_gene: TRBJ2-1; abundance: -; CDR3aa: CAISDPGQGRNEQFF; CDR3nt: TGTGCCATCAGTGATCCGGGACAGGGACGTAATGAGCAGTTCTTC